Listed here is a single TCR beta chain. This CDR3 comprises 17 residues. V lost 4 bases, J lost 0 bases, and 11 bases stayed unmatched. Looked up from germline, CDR1 is SGDLS and CDR2 is YYNGEE. In the study's own analysis: Amplification of reference gene primers was used by the study to estimate nucleated cell counts. The repertoire was sequenced with immunoSEQ multiplex PCR; TCRdb's copy has only in-frame clones and lacks some. V, J and clone size reflect that table, while D and trimming were determined from the DNA. This sample has just over 90,000 clones, with around four fifths found just once. This specimen belongs to a study of blood T cell repertoires in COVID-19. Study-level information: The samples span acute and convalescent COVID-19 from the United States, Italy and Spain. T cells, B-cell-depleted T cells, or PBMCs provided the cDNA or gDNA that served as material.

The sequenced sample was peripheral blood. The V gene is TRBV9, the J gene TRBJ2-7, with 9 bases fitting TRBD1. The clonotype was recovered from a human donor in a cohort sampled during active COVID-19. The CDR3 nucleotides are TGTGCCAGCAGCTTCTCCCCGGGACAGGGTACCTCCTACGAGCAGTACTTC. It specifies CASSFSPGQGTSYEQYF. The full variable domain, with the rest looked up from reference TRBV9 and TRBJ2-7, is DSGVTQTPKHLITATGQRVTLRCSPRSGDLSVYWYQQSLDQGLQFLIQYYNGEERAKGNILERFSAQQFPDLHSELNLSSLELGDSALYFCASSFSPGQGTSYEQYFGPGTRLTVT.